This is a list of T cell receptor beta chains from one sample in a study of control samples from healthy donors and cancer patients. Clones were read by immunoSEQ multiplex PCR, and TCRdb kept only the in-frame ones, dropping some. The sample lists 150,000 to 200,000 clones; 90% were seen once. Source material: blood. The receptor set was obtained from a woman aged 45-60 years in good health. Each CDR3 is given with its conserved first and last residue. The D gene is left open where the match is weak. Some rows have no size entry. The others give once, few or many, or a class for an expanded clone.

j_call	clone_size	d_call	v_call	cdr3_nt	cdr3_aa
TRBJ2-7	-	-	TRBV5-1	TGCGCCAGCAGCTTGGAGCAGATTCCCTACGAGCAGTACTTC	CASSLEQIPYEQYF
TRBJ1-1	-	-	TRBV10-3	TGTGCCATCAAGGGGGGGGCGCGAGACACTGAAGCTTTCTTT	CAIKGGARDTEAFF
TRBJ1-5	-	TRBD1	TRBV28	TGTGCCAGCGACGACAGGGGAAAAGGTGGCAATCAGCCCCAGCATTTT	CASDDRGKGGNQPQHF
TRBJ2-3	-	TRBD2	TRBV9	TGTGCCAGCAGCCGACTAGCGGGAGGGCTCATGATCAGCACAGATACGCAGTATTTT	CASSRLAGGLMISTDTQYF
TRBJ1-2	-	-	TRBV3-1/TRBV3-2	TGTGCCAGCAGCCAAGGGGCCGCGGGTACCTATGGCTACACCTTC	CASSQGAAGTYGYTF
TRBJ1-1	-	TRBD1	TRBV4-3	TGCGCCAGCAGCCAAGGCCGAGGGGGCATGAACACTGAAGCTTTCTTT	CASSQGRGGMNTEAFF
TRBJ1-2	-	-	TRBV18	TGTGCCAGCTCACCAGGGTCGGCCGCCATAGCAAAAAGCACCTTC	CASSPGSAAIAKSTF
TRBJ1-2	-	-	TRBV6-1	TGTGCCAGCAGTGAATTGGGGTGGTGGGGCTACACCTTC	CASSELGWWGYTF
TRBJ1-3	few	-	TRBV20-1	TGCAGTGCTAGAACGTCAGGGGAAATATATTTT	CSARTSGEIYF
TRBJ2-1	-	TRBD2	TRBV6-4	TGTGCCAGCAGTGATCTCCCGGCGGGGGTAGGGTCCTACAATGAGCAGTTCTTC	CASSDLPAGVGSYNEQFF
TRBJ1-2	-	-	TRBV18	TGTGCCAGCTCACCAGCAGGGTGGGGCTATGGCTACACCTTC	CASSPAGWGYGYTF
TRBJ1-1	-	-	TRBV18	TGTGCCAGCTCACGGACATCCGCGTCAGCTTTCTTT	CASSRTSASAFF
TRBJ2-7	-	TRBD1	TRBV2	TGTGCCAGCACCGGGGACAGGGAAGGATTCGAGCAGTACTTC	CASTGDREGFEQYF
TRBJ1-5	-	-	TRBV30	TGTGCCTGGAGTGGGGATCATCAGCCCCAGCATTTT	CAWSGDHQPQHF
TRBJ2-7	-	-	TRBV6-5	TGTGCCAGCAGTTACTCATCCGGACCTCCCTACGAGCAGTACTTC	CASSYSSGPPYEQYF
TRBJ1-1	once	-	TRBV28	TGTGCCAGCAGTTTATCGCCGGGACAAGTCGGGAACACTGAAGCTTTCTTT	CASSLSPGQVGNTEAFF
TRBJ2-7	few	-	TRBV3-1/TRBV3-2	TGTGCCAGCAGCCAACTCGGATCCTCCTACGAGCAGTACTTC	CASSQLGSSYEQYF
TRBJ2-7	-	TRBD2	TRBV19	TGTGCCAGTAGACGAGGCGGGGGATACGAGCAGTACTTC	CASRRGGGYEQYF
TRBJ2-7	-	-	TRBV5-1	TGCGCCAGCAGCTTGTGGGCCACCGTCGAACTGTCTCCCTACGAGCAGTACTTC	CASSLWATVELSPYEQYF
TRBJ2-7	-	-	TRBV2	TGTGCCAGCAGTCGCCGGGACGGGGACTACGAGCAGTACTTC	CASSRRDGDYEQYF
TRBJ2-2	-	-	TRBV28	TGTGCCACCTCGAGGGGGGGTAACACCGGGGAGCTGTTTTTT	CATSRGGNTGELFF
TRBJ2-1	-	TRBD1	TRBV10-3	TGTGCCACTAGTGGTGGACAGGGCGATGAGCAGTTCTTC	CATSGGQGDEQFF
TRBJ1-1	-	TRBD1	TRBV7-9	TGTGCCACCTTTCCCGACAGGGAGGTCCACACTGAAGCTTTCTTT	CATFPDREVHTEAFF
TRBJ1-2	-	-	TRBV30	TGTGCCTGGAGTCCCGCGGGATCCGTTAACTATGGCTACACCTTC	CAWSPAGSVNYGYTF
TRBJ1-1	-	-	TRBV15	TGTGCCACCAGCAGGAGGTCGGAGAACACTGAAGCTTTCTTT	CATSRRSENTEAFF
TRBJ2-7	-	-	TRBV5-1	TGCGCCAGCAGTTCCGACAACGCCTACGAGCAGTACTTC	CASSSDNAYEQYF
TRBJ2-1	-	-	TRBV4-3	TGCGCCAGCAGCGCGAACCGGGACTACAATGAGCAGTTCTTC	CASSANRDYNEQFF
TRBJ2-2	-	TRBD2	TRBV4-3	TGCGCCAGCAGCCGAGGACTAGCGGGGTCCTTATCCGGGGAGCTGTTTTTT	CASSRGLAGSLSGELFF
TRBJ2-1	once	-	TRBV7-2	TGTGCCAGCACCAACTATAATGAGCAGTTCTTC	CASTNYNEQFF
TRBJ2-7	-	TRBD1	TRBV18	TGTGCCAGCTCACTGGGACAGTTCCCCTCCGAGCAGTACTTC	CASSLGQFPSEQYF
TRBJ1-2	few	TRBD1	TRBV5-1	TGCGCCAGCAGCCCCGAACCGGGACAGGGGCTCTATGGCTACACCTTC	CASSPEPGQGLYGYTF
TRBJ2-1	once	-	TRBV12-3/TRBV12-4	TGTGCCAGCAGTATTCGGGGGGAGCAGTTCTTC	CASSIRGEQFF
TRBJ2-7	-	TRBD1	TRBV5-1	TGCGCCAGCAGCAACCGGGACAGGGGCGAGCAGTACTTC	CASSNRDRGEQYF
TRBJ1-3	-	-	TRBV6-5	TGTGCCAGCAGTTATGGTGGAAACACCATATATTTT	CASSYGGNTIYF
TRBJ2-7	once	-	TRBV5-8	TGTGCCAGCACGGAACGTGCGTGGAAATCCTACGAGCAGTACTTC	CASTERAWKSYEQYF
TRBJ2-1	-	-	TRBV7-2	TGTGCCAGCTTAATAGGGGGTCCGCTTTTGGGGGATGAGCAGTTCTTC	CASLIGGPLLGDEQFF
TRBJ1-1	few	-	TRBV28	TGTGCCAGCCGCCTAATGTGGGGCACTAACACTGAAGCTTTCTTT	CASRLMWGTNTEAFF
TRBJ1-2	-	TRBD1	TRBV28	TGTGCCAGCAGTTTATTGGGGACAGGGAACAAAGGCTACACCTTC	CASSLLGTGNKGYTF
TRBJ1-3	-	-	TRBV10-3	TGTGCCACGGACGGTGCCTCTGGAAACACCATATATTTT	CATDGASGNTIYF
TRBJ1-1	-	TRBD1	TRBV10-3	TGTGCCATCAGCAAACAGGGGTCCACTGAAGCTTTCTTT	CAISKQGSTEAFF
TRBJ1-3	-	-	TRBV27	TGTGCCAGCAGTCCCAAGGGGATACTCTCTGGAAACACCATATATTTT	CASSPKGILSGNTIYF
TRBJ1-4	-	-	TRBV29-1	TGCAGCGTAAGAGGGGACGCTAATGAAAAACTGTTTTTT	CSVRGDANEKLFF